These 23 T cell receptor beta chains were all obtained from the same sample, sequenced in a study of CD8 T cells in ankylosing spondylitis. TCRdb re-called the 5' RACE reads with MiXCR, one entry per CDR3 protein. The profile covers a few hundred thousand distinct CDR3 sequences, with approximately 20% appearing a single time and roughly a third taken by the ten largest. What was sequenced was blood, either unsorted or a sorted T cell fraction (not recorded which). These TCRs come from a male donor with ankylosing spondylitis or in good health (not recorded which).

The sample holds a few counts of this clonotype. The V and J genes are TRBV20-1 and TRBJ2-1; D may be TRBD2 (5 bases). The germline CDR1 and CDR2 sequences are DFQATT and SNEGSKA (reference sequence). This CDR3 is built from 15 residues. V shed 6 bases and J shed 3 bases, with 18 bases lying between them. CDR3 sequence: CSALANPGIYNEQFF. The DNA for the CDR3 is TGCAGTGCCCTAGCCAACCCCGGGATCTACAATGAGCAGTTCTTC.

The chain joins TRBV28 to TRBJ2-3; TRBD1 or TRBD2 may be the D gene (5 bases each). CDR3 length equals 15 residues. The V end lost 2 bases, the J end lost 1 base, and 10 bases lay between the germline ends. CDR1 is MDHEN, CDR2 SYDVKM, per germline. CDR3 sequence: CASSLQGDGTDTQYF. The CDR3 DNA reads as TGTGCCAGCAGTTTACAGGGAGACGGCACAGATACGCAGTATTTT.

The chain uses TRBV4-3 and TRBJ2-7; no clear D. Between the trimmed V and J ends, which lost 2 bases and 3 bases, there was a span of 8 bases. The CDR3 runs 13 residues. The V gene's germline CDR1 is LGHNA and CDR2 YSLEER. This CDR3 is CASSQTRSYEQYF. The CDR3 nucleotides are TGCGCCAGCAGCCAAACGAGGAGCTACGAGCAGTACTTC.

The CDR3: CASRFRHFYNEQFF. DNA of the CDR3: TGTGCCAGCAGATTCCGACATTTCTACAATGAGCAGTTCTTC. The chain carries TRBV6-1 and TRBJ2-1; D gene unclear. V lost 6 bases to trimming and J lost 3 bases, with 12 bases between them. This CDR3 is built from 14 residues. Germline CDR1 reads MNHNS; CDR2 reads SASEGT.

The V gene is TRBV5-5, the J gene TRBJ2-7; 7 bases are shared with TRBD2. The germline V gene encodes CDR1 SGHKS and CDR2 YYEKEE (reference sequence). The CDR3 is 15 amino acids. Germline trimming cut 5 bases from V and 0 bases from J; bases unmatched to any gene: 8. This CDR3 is CASSFGGGLSYEQYF. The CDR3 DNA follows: TGTGCCAGCAGTTTTGGGGGAGGGCTCTCCTACGAGCAGTACTTC.

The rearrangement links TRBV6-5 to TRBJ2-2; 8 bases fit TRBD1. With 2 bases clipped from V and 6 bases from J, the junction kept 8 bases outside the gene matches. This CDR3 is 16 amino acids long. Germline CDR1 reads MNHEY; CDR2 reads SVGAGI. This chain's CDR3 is CASSYETGVAAGELFF. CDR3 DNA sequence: TGTGCCAGCAGTTACGAGACAGGGGTGGCGGCCGGGGAGCTGTTTTTT.

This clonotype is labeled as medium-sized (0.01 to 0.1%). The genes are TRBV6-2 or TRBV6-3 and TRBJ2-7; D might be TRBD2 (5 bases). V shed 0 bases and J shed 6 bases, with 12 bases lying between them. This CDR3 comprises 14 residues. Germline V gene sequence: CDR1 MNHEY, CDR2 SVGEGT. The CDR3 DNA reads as TGTGCCAGCAGTTACTCAGAGGGAAATGCCGAGCAGTACTTC. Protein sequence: CASSYSEGNAEQYF.

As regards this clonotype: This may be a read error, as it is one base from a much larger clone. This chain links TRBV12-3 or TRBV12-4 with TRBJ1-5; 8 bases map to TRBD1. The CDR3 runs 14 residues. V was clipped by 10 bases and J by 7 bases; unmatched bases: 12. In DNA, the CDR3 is TGTGCCAATGCCGGACAGGGAGAAAAACAGCCCCAGCATTTT. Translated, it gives CANAGQGEKQPQHF.

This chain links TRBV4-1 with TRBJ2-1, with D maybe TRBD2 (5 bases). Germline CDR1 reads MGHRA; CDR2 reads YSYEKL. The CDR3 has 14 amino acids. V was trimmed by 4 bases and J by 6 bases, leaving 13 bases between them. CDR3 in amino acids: CASSRERNFNEQFF. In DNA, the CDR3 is TGCGCCAGCAGCCGAGAGCGGAACTTCAATGAGCAGTTCTTC.

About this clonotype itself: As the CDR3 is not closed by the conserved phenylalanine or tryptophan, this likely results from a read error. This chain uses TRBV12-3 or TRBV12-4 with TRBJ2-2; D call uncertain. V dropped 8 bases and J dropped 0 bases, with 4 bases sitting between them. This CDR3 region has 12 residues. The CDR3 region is CASFANTGELFL. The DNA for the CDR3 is TGTGCCAGCTTCGCGAACACCGGGGAGCTGTTTCTT.

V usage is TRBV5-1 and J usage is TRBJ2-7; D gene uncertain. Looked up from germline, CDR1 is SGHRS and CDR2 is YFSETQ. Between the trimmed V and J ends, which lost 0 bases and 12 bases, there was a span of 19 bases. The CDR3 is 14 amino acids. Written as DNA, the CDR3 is TGCGCCAGCAGCTTGGACCCTAGGATCTTGGGTCTGTACTTC. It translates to CASSLDPRILGLYF.

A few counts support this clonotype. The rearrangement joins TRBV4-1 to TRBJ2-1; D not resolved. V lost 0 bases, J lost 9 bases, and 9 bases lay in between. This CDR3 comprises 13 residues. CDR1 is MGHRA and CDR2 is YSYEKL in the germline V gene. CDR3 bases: TGCGCCAGCAGCCAAGAATGGTTCAGTGAGCAGTTCTTC. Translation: CASSQEWFSEQFF.

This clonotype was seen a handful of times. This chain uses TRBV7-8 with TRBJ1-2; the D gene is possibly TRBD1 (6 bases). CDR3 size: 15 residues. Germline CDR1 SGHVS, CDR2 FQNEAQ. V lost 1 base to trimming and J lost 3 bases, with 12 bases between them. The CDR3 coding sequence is TGTGCCAGCAGCTTAGAACCGACAGGAGACTATGGCTACACCTTC. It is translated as CASSLEPTGDYGYTF.

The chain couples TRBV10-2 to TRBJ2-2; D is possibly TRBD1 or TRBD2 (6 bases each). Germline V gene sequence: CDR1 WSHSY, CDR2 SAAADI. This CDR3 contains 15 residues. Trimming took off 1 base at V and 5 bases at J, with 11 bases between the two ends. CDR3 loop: CASSELEGVTGELFF. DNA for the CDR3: TGCGCCAGCAGTGAGTTGGAGGGGGTAACCGGGGAGCTGTTTTTT.

CDR3: CASSIGGAENEAFF. The CDR3, as DNA: TGTGCCAGTAGTATTGGAGGGGCCGAAAATGAAGCTTTCTTT. The chain recombines TRBV19 with TRBJ1-1; possible D gene TRBD1, 5 bases. V shed 3 bases and J shed 7 bases, with 15 bases lying between them. Per the germline V gene, CDR1 is LNHDA and CDR2 is SQIVND (reference sequence). CDR3 length equals 14 residues. Together with reference TRBV19 and TRBJ1-1, the CDR3 gives the full variable domain: DGGITQSPKYLFRKEGQNVTLSCEQNLNHDAMYWYRQDPGQGLRLIYYSQIVNDFQKGDIAEGYSVSREKKESFPLTVTSAQKNPTAFYLCASSIGGAENEAFFGQGTRLTVV.

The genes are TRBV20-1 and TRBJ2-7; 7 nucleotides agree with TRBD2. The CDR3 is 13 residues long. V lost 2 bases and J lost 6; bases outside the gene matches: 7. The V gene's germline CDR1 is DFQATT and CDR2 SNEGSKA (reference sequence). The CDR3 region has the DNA TGCAGTGCTAGAATTCGCGGGAGTATCGAGCAGTACTTC. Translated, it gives CSARIRGSIEQYF.

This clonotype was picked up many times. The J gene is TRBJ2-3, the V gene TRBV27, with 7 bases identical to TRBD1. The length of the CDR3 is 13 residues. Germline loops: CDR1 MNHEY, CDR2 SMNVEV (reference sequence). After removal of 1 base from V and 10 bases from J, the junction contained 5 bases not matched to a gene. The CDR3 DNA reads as TGTGCCAGCAGTTTATTTCGACAGGGACCGCAGTATTTT. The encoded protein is CASSLFRQGPQYF.

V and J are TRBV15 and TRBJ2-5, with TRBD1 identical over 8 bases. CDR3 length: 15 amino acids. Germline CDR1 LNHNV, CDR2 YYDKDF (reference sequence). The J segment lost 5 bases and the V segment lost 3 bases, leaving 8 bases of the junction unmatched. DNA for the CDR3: TGTGCCACCAGCAGGGACAGGGCCTGGGGGGAGACCCAGTACTTC. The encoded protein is CATSRDRAWGETQYF.

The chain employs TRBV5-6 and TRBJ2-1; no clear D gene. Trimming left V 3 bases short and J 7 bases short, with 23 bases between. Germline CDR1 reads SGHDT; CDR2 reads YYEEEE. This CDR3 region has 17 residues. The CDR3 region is CASSYPLLVSPENEQFF. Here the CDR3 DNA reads TGTGCCAGCAGCTACCCACTCCTAGTTTCCCCCGAGAATGAGCAGTTCTTC.

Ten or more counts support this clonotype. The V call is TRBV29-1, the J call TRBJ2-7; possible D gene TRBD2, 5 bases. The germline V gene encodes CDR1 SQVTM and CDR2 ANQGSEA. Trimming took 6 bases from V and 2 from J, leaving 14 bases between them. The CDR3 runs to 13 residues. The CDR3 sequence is CSVHPAGAYEQYF. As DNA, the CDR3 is TGCAGCGTCCACCCAGCCGGGGCCTACGAGCAGTACTTC.

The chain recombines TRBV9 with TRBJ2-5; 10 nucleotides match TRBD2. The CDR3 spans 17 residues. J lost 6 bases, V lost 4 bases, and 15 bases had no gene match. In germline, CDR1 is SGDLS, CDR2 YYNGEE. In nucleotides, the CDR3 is TGTGCCAGCAGCCCGACCCGGGCTAGCGGGAGATGGCAGACCCAGTACTTC. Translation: CASSPTRASGRWQTQYF.

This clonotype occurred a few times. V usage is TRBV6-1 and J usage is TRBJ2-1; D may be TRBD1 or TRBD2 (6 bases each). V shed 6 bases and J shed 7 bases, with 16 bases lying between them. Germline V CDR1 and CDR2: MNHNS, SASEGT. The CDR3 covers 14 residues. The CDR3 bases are TGTGCCAGCAGCCCCGGAGGGGGGTGGAATGAGCAGTTCTTC. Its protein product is CASSPGGGWNEQFF.

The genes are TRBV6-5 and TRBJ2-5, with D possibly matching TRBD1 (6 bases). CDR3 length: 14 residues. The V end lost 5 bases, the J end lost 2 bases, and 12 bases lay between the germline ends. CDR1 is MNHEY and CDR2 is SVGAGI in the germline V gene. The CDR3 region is CASSNWTVQETQYF. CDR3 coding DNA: TGTGCCAGCAGTAACTGGACAGTACAAGAGACCCAGTACTTC.